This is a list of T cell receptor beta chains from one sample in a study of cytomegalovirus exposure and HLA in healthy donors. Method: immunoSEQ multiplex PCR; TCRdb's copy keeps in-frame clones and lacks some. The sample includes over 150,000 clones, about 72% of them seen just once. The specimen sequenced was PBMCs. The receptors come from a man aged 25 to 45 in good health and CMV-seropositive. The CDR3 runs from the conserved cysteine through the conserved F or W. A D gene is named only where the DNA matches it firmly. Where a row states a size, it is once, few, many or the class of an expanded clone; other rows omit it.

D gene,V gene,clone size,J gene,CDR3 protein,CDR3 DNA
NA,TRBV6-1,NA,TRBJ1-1,CASAPDRANTEAFF,TGTGCCAGCGCCCCAGACAGAGCGAACACTGAAGCTTTCTTT
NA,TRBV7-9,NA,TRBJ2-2,CASSLPGFTGELFF,TGTGCCAGCAGCCTCCCGGGATTCACCGGGGAGCTGTTTTTT
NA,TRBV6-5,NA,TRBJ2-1,CASSYSRTSLEQFF,TGTGCCAGCAGTTACTCGAGAACTAGTTTGGAGCAGTTCTTC
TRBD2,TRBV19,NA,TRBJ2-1,CASSIDFLAGGNEQFF,TGTGCCAGTAGTATAGATTTCCTAGCGGGGGGCAATGAGCAGTTCTTC
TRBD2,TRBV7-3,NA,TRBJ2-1,CASSQSGGLHNEQFF,TGTGCCAGCAGTCAAAGCGGGGGCCTGCACAATGAGCAGTTCTTC
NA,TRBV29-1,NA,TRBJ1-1,CSVTGFGTEAFF,TGCAGCGTAACAGGCTTTGGCACTGAAGCTTTCTTT
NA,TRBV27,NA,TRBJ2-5,CASSFGPRWYF,TGTGCCAGCAGTTTTGGCCCAAGATGGTACTTC
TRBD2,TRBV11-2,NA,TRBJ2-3,CASSLRDYTDTQYF,TGTGCCAGCAGCTTGCGGGACTACACAGATACGCAGTATTTT
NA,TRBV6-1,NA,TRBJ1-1,CASRKGGFANTEAFF,TGTGCCAGCAGAAAAGGGGGTTTTGCGAACACTGAAGCTTTCTTT
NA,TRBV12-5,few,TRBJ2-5,CASGFLRAETQYF,TGTGCTAGTGGTTTTTTGCGGGCGGAGACCCAGTACTTC
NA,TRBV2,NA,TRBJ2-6,CASGTGLSGANVLTF,TGTGCCAGCGGCACAGGGCTTTCTGGGGCCAACGTCCTGACTTTC
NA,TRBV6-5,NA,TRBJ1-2,CASSSLRSANYGYTF,TGTGCCAGCAGTTCGTTACGATCAGCTAACTATGGCTACACCTTC
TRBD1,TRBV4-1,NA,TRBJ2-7,CASSQSGQAGTGRVEQYF,TGCGCCAGCAGCCAATCCGGTCAGGCCGGGACAGGGCGGGTCGAGCAGTACTTC
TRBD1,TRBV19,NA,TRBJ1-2,CASMPGQGYGYTF,TGTGCCAGTATGCCGGGACAGGGATATGGCTACACCTTC
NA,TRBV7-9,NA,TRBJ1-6,CASSSLADGVGSPLHF,TGTGCCAGCAGCTCGCTAGCGGACGGGGTAGGATCACCCCTCCACTTT
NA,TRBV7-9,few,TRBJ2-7,CASSLGSGSYEQYF,TGTGCCAGCAGCTTAGGCTCAGGATCCTACGAGCAGTACTTC
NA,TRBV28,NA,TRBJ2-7,CASSQQGSYEQYF,TGTGCCAGCAGTCAGCAGGGGAGCTACGAGCAGTACTTC
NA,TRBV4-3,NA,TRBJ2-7,CASSQGIVPYEQYF,TGCGCCAGCAGCCAGGGCATAGTACCCTACGAGCAGTACTTC
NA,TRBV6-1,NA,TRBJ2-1,CASRGTEGNEQFF,TGTGCCAGCAGGGGGACGGAGGGGAATGAGCAGTTCTTC
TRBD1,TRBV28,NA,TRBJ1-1,CASSILTGGNTEAFF,TGTGCCAGCAGTATCCTGACAGGGGGTAACACTGAAGCTTTCTTT
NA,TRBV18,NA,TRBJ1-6,CASSPGITGHLSSYNSPLHF,TGTGCCAGCTCACCGGGGATTACGGGACACCTGAGCTCCTATAATTCACCCCTCCACTTT
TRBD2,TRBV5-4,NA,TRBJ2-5,CASSPGLAGVKETQYF,TGTGCCAGCAGCCCCGGACTAGCGGGGGTAAAAGAGACCCAGTACTTC
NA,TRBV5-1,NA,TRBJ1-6,CASSPGGGNNSPLHF,TGCGCCAGCAGCCCTGGGGGGGGCAATAATTCACCCCTCCACTTT
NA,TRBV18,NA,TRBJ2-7,CASSPTSPYEQYF,TGTGCCAGCTCCCCCACTAGTCCCTACGAGCAGTACTTC
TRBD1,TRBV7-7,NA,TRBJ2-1,CASSLGQGNNNEQFF,TGTGCCAGCAGCCTGGGACAGGGGAACAACAATGAGCAGTTCTTC
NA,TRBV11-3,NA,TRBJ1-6,CASSLRGNSPLHF,TGTGCCAGCAGCTTGCGAGGGAATTCACCCCTCCACTTT
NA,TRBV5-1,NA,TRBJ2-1,CASSLVVEENEQFF,TGCGCCAGCAGCTTGGTTGTTGAGGAGAATGAGCAGTTCTTC
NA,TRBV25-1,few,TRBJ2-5,CASSERGHQETQYF,TGTGCCAGCAGTGAAAGGGGACATCAAGAGACCCAGTACTTC
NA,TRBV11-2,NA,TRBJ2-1,CASSFGAGPGNEQFF,TGTGCCAGCAGCTTCGGCGCAGGGCCAGGGAATGAGCAGTTCTTC
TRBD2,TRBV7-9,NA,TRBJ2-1,CASSLPGLHEQFF,TGTGCCAGCAGCTTACCGGGACTACATGAGCAGTTCTTC
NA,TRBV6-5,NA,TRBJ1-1,CASSYEGLNMNTEAFF,TGTGCCAGCAGTTACGAGGGATTAAATATGAACACTGAAGCTTTCTTT
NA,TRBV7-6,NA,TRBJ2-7,CASSSMDYYEQYF,TGTGCCAGCAGCTCTATGGACTATTACGAGCAGTACTTC
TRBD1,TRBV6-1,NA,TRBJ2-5,CASRTGQGIGETQYF,TGTGCCAGCAGAACGGGACAGGGTATTGGGGAGACCCAGTACTTC
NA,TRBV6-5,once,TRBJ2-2,CASSYSGTPGTGELFF,TGTGCCAGCAGTTACTCAGGGACTCCTGGCACCGGGGAGCTGTTTTTT
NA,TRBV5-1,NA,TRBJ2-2,CASSLVGPGELFF,TGCGCCAGCAGCTTGGTTGGGCCCGGGGAGCTGTTTTTT
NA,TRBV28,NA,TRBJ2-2,CASSPGNTGELFF,TGTGCCAGCAGCCCAGGGAACACCGGGGAGCTGTTTTTT
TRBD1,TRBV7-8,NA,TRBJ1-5,CASSPDRPSNQPQHF,TGTGCCAGCAGCCCGGACAGGCCTAGCAATCAGCCCCAGCATTTT
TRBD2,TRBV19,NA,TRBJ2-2,CASQGTSDTGELFF,TGTGCCAGCCAAGGCACTAGCGACACCGGGGAGCTGTTTTTT
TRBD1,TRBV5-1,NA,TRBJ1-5,CASSSGTGRQPQHF,TGCGCCAGCAGCTCCGGGACAGGGAGGCAGCCCCAGCATTTT
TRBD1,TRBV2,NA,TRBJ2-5,CASSRQGETQYF,TGTGCCAGCAGCAGACAGGGGGAGACCCAGTACTTC
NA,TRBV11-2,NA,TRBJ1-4,CASSLAQGRGEKLFF,TGTGCCAGCAGCTTAGCCCAGGGTAGGGGTGAAAAACTGTTTTTT
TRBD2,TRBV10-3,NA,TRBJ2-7,CALRLAGGLVYSYEQYF,TGTGCCCTACGACTAGCGGGGGGGCTCGTTTACTCCTACGAGCAGTACTTC
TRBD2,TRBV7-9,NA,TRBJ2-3,CASSLALAGVSTDTQYF,TGTGCCAGCAGCTTAGCGCTCGCGGGGGTTTCCACAGATACGCAGTATTTT
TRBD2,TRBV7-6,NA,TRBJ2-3,CASVLAGGSDTQYF,TGTGCCAGCGTCTTGGCGGGGGGCTCGGATACGCAGTATTTT
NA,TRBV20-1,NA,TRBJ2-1,CSATGNEQFF,TGCAGTGCCACAGGGAATGAGCAGTTCTTC
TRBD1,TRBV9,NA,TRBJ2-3,CASSGGQGGTDTQYF,TGTGCCAGCAGCGGTGGACAGGGTGGTACAGATACGCAGTATTTT
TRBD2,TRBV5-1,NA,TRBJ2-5,CASSSMTSIETQYF,TGCGCCAGCAGCTCTATGACTAGCATAGAGACCCAGTACTTC
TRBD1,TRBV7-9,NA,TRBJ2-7,CASSWDRTYEQYF,TGTGCCAGCAGCTGGGACAGGACCTACGAGCAGTACTTC
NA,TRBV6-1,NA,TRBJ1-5,CASSFRDNQPQHF,TGTGCCAGCAGTTTCCGGGACAATCAGCCCCAGCATTTT
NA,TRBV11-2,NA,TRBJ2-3,CASSQSLGQSTDTQYF,TGTGCCAGCAGCCAAAGCCTCGGACAAAGCACAGATACGCAGTATTTT
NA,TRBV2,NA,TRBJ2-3,CASSGQATDTQYF,TGTGCCAGCAGTGGACAGGCAACAGATACGCAGTATTTT
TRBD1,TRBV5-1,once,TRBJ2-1,CASSSDRGGEQFF,TGCGCCAGCAGCTCGGACAGGGGTGGCGAGCAGTTCTTC